This entry lists 22 T cell receptor beta chains sequenced from one sample in a study of blood T cells in healthy people across ages. Using a J-beta primer mix together with a sample-barcoded 5' primer, a second PCR was run for roughly 6 to 11 cycles. From the 5' RACE reads, TCRdb called clonotypes with MiXCR, one entry per CDR3 protein. The repertoire holds about 640,000 distinct CDR3 sequences, with 58% as singletons. Sequences were obtained from blood. These receptors all come from a man aged 60 to 69 in good health.

The CDR3 sequence is CASSPDATDTQYF. CDR3 nucleotide sequence: TGTGCCAGCAGCCCAGACGCCACAGATACGCAGTATTTT. The chain recombines TRBV7-9 with TRBJ2-3; D is unresolved. The ends were cut back, 5 bases at V and 2 bases at J, with 8 bases in the middle. The CDR3 has 13 amino acids. The germline V gene has CDR1 SEHNR and CDR2 FQNEAQ (reference sequence).

This chain links TRBV5-1 with TRBJ2-3; TRBD2 agrees at 10 bases. The germline gives CDR1 SGHRS, CDR2 YFSETQ. J was trimmed by 4 bases and V by 4 bases; bases with no gene match: 15. This CDR3 spans 18 amino acids. Written as DNA, the CDR3 is TGCGCCAGCAGCAGTGGGATGATAAGCGGGGGGGCCGCAGATACGCAGTATTTT. Translation: CASSSGMISGGAADTQYF.

The count of this clonotype is one. This rearrangement joins TRBV7-9 to TRBJ2-5; possible D gene TRBD1, 6 bases. The CDR3 consists of 13 residues. Trimming cost V 7 bases and J 5 bases, with 14 bases left between them. Looked up from germline, CDR1 is SEHNR and CDR2 is FQNEAQ (reference sequence). The CDR3 region has the DNA TGTGCCAGCAACAGGGATCCCCGTGAGACCCAGTACTTC. Encoded protein: CASNRDPRETQYF. The full variable domain, in which reference TRBV7-9 and TRBJ2-5 provide the parts outside the CDR3, is DTGVSQNPRHKITKRGQNVTFRCDPISEHNRLYWYRQTLGQGPEFLTYFQNEAQLEKSRLLSDRFSAERPKGSFSTLEIQRTEQGDSAMYLCASNRDPRETQYFGPGTRLLVL.

Written as DNA, the CDR3 is TGTGCCAGCAGTCCCACGACAGGACTCTACGAGCAGTACTTC. Encoded protein: CASSPTTGLYEQYF. The rearrangement links TRBV27 to TRBJ2-7; D is possibly TRBD1 (6 bases). This CDR3 is built from 14 residues. Germline V lookup: CDR1 MNHEY, CDR2 SMNVEV (reference sequence). Trimming took 5 bases from V and 3 from J, leaving 14 bases between them.

This rearrangement joins TRBV15 to TRBJ2-1, with 7 bases matching TRBD1. The junction had 2 bases not matched to a gene; V was cut back by 3 bases and J by 0 bases. The CDR3 sequence is 15 residues long. Germline CDR1 and CDR2: LNHNV and YYDKDF (reference sequence). In DNA, the CDR3 is TGTGCCACCAGCAGGAGGGACAGCTCCTACAATGAGCAGTTCTTC. It codes for CATSRRDSSYNEQFF.

This clonotype was counted between two and nine times. The chain uses TRBV3-1 and TRBJ2-5; D gene unclear. Germline V gene data show CDR1 as LGHDT and CDR2 as YNNKEL (reference sequence). V was clipped by 0 bases and J by 5 bases, with 4 bases between them. The CDR3 spans 12 residues. This CDR3 reads CASSQEWETQYF. In DNA form, the CDR3 reads TGTGCCAGCAGCCAAGAGTGGGAGACCCAGTACTTC.

This chain joins TRBV5-5 and TRBJ2-7; unclear D gene. Germline lookup yields CDR1 SGHKS and CDR2 YYEKEE (reference sequence). With 5 bases removed from V and 2 bases from J, the gap between germline ends came to 11 bases. The CDR3 is 13 amino acids. Here the CDR3 reads CASRPGPTYEQYF. Here the CDR3 DNA reads TGTGCCAGCAGGCCTGGGCCCACCTACGAGCAGTACTTC.

The CDR3 loop is CASSLWASGGGETQYF. The CDR3 DNA sequence: TGTGCCAGCAGCTTATGGGCTAGCGGGGGAGGAGAGACCCAGTACTTC. V is TRBV7-2 and J is TRBJ2-5, with 10 bases lining up with TRBD2. The CDR3 spans 16 residues. J was trimmed by 4 bases and V by 2 bases; bases with no gene match: 7. The germline gives CDR1 SGHTA, CDR2 FQGNSA.

The chain carries TRBV3-1 and TRBJ2-3, with 9 nucleotides matching TRBD2. Germline V gene data show CDR1 as LGHDT and CDR2 as YNNKEL (reference sequence). V trimming: 2 bases; J trimming: 1 base; junction bases outside the gene matches: 7. There are 17 residues in the CDR3. The DNA of the CDR3 is TGTGCCAGCAGCCAACCAGCGGGGGGCGGCCGCACAGATACGCAGTATTTT. It is translated as CASSQPAGGGRTDTQYF.

V gene TRBV20-1 combines with J gene TRBJ1-1, with TRBD1 matching over 8 bases. Per germline, CDR1 DFQATT and CDR2 SNEGSKA (reference sequence). CDR3 length: 14 amino acids. V shed 2 bases and J 3 bases; nucleotides not matched to a gene: 5. The CDR3 nucleotides read TGCAGTGCTAGAAGGCAGGGGGCCGACACTGAAGCTTTCTTT. Translated, it gives CSARRQGADTEAFF.

The chain joins TRBV4-2 to TRBJ2-5; 9 bases agree with TRBD1. From germline, CDR1 is LGHNA and CDR2 YNFKEQ. J was trimmed by 2 bases and V by 4 bases; bases with no gene match: 20. CDR3 length: 20 residues. CDR3 DNA sequence: TGTGCCAGCAGCCCGGGGCCGGGACAGGGTAATCCCTATGTACAAGAGACCCAGTACTTC. Translating gives CASSPGPGQGNPYVQETQYF.

This clonotype showed up just a few times. The chain recombines TRBV7-9 with TRBJ2-3; D unresolved. Germline CDR1 and CDR2: SEHNR and FQNEAQ (reference sequence). The CDR3 loop spans 12 amino acids. Trimming shortened V by 5 bases and J by 4 bases, and 7 bases separated the two germline ends. The CDR3 region has the DNA TGTGCCAGCAGCCCTACGGCAGATACGCAGTATTTT. This sequence encodes CASSPTADTQYF.

V gene TRBV20-1 combines with J gene TRBJ2-1; D call uncertain. The CDR3 length is 10 residues. CDR1 is DFQATT, CDR2 SNEGSKA, per germline (reference sequence). Between the trimmed V and J ends, which lost 0 bases and 9 bases, there was a span of 3 bases. CDR3 loop: CSAREGEQFF. The DNA of the CDR3 is TGCAGTGCTAGAGAGGGTGAGCAGTTCTTC.

The chain joins TRBV2 to TRBJ2-5, with D hard to call. The J call may be wrong; the DNA end is better matched by TRBJ2-7. Germline CDR1 SNHLY, CDR2 FYNNEI. The CDR3 consists of 14 residues. The CDR3 nucleotides are TGTGCCACCTCTGGGCGGAGATACACCTCCGAGCAGTACTTC. Translating gives CATSGRRYTSEQYF.

The chain joins TRBV20-1 to TRBJ1-1; unclear D gene. Germline V CDR1 and CDR2: DFQATT, SNEGSKA (reference sequence). The CDR3 runs 12 residues. CDR3 coding DNA: TGCATTGCCACCGAAATCAACACTGAAGCTTTCTTT. Amino acid sequence: CIATEINTEAFF.

The chain combines TRBV4-1 with TRBJ1-4, with D perhaps TRBD1 (6 bases). Germline values: CDR1 MGHRA, CDR2 YSYEKL. The CDR3 totals 14 residues. Trimming removed 1 base at V and 8 bases at J, with 11 bases between. CDR3 in amino acids: CASSQGQGQEKLFF. CDR3 DNA: TGCGCCAGCAGCCAAGGGCAGGGGCAGGAAAAACTGTTTTTT.

V usage is TRBV7-9 and J usage is TRBJ2-5; perhaps D is TRBD1 or TRBD2 (6 bases each). The CDR3 runs 15 residues. CDR1 is SEHNR, CDR2 FQNEAQ, per germline (reference sequence). V lost 4 bases and J 1 base, leaving 13 bases between the germline ends. The CDR3 region is CASSYGGGSQETQYF. CDR3 coding DNA: TGTGCCAGCAGCTATGGAGGGGGGTCCCAAGAGACCCAGTACTTC.

This sequence joins TRBV28 and TRBJ2-3; the D is unclear. V was clipped by 6 bases and J by 12 bases, with 13 bases between them. Germline loops: CDR1 MDHEN, CDR2 SYDVKM. The CDR3 contains 11 residues. The CDR3 nucleotides are TGTGCCAGCAGACTCGGACCCCGCCAGTATTTT. This encodes CASRLGPRQYF.

The table lists this clonotype with many counts. This rearrangement joins TRBV20-1 to TRBJ1-4, with D possibly being TRBD1 (6 bases). This CDR3 has 14 residues. Trimming pared 3 bases from V and 4 bases from J, leaving 12 bases between. Germline lookup yields CDR1 DFQATT and CDR2 SNEGSKA (reference sequence). The CDR3 sequence: CSASAGQFNEKLFF. In DNA form, the CDR3 reads TGCAGTGCTAGTGCCGGACAGTTTAATGAAAAACTGTTTTTT.

There are a few counts of this clonotype. The chain combines TRBV20-1 with TRBJ1-5; unclear D gene. CDR1 is DFQATT, CDR2 SNEGSKA, per germline (reference sequence). The length of the CDR3 is 14 residues. V was shortened by 0 bases and J by 2 bases, with 8 bases between the two germline ends. The CDR3 DNA is TGCAGTGCTAGAGATTGGCAGGGCAATCAGCCCCAGCATTTT. Protein product: CSARDWQGNQPQHF.

The sample holds a few counts of this clonotype. This sequence joins TRBV5-8 and TRBJ2-3, with a possible D match to TRBD1 (5 bases). Germline V gives CDR1 SGHTS, CDR2 YDEGEE. Trimming shortened V by 5 bases and J by 0 bases, and 7 bases separated the two germline ends. This CDR3 spans 13 amino acids. The CDR3 nucleotides read TGTGCCAGCAGGGACACGAGCACAGATACGCAGTATTTT. It encodes CASRDTSTDTQYF.

This CDR3 reads CASSIETGVGEKLFF. CDR3 bases: TGCGCCAGCAGCATTGAGACAGGGGTTGGTGAAAAACTGTTTTTT. V usage is TRBV5-1 and J usage is TRBJ2-2; 8 bases line up with TRBD1. The closer fit of TRBJ1-4 to the DNA end suggests the J call may be wrong. The length of the CDR3 is 15 residues. Germline CDR1 and CDR2: SGHRS and YFSETQ.